This T cell receptor (beta chain) stems from a study of Ad26.COV2.S vaccination and SARS-CoV-2 variants. Libraries were prepared by immunoSEQ multiplex PCR; TCRdb keeps only in-frame clonotypes and omits some of them. The sample holds approximately 410,000 clones; around 92% are singletons and the top ten take 1.5% to 2%. Treatment denoted: about 20 received Ad26.COV2.S at low or high dose, single or two shots; roughly five received placebo; per-sample allocation not given. Samples were taken on day 63 after the first vaccine or placebo injection. The starting material was peripheral blood, obtained in a trial of Ad26.COV2.S vaccine versus placebo. This clonotype was sampled from a person aged 18-65 years who received the Ad26.COV2.S COVID-19 vaccine or a placebo.

CDR3 region: CATKDRPNELEAFF. The CDR3, as DNA: TGTGCCACCAAGGACAGGCCTAACGAGCTTGAAGCTTTCTTT. The chain carries TRBV19 and TRBJ1-1; TRBD1 matches at 7 bases. Germline V gene sequence: CDR1 LNHDA, CDR2 SQIVND (reference sequence). V gave up 10 bases and J gave up 7 bases; unmatched junction bases: 15. The CDR3 spans 14 residues.